There are a few counts of the clone carrying this TCR beta chain. Its cognate antigen is unknown. The data were obtained in a study of regulatory T cells in long-lasting Graves disease. Study conclusions and caveats: Persistent patients had more shared public clonotypes (around 3,000) than new patients (about 870). Repertoires from persistent disease leaned toward TRBV28, TRBJ1-2 and TRBJ2-5. Patients with persistent Graves' had lower TCR diversity than newly diagnosed patients.

Time point denoted: newly diagnosed GD, antithyroid drugs for less than 3 months. The authors made the TCR library using RNA they extracted from PBMCs. Unmatched junction bases numbered 5, after V lost 4 bases and J lost 4 bases. The CDR3 is 14 amino acids. The V gene's germline CDR1 is SGHKS and CDR2 YYEKEE (reference sequence). Building the TCR beta libraries relied on iRepertoire HTBI primers, and CDR3 regions underwent Arm-PCR. TCRdb reprocessed the multiplex PCR reads with MiXCR, giving one entry per CDR3 protein. Of 300,000 to 400,000 distinct CDR3 sequences in the sample, roughly 17% were seen once. This same sample was also taken into another study, of T cells in Graves' hyperthyroidism and ophthalmopathy. That publication notes: Blood shared most expanded thyroid clonotypes above 0.001.

The sequencing here drew on peripheral blood mononuclear cells (PBMCs), taken at new diagnosis, from a patient treated with antithyroid drugs. The V gene is TRBV5-5, the J gene TRBJ1-2; TRBD1 matches at 9 bases. The TCR originated in a man aged 35 to 55 with Graves disease. CDR3 coding DNA: TGTGCCAGCAGCCCCGGACAGGGGCCCTATGGCTACACCTTC. Its translation: CASSPGQGPYGYTF.